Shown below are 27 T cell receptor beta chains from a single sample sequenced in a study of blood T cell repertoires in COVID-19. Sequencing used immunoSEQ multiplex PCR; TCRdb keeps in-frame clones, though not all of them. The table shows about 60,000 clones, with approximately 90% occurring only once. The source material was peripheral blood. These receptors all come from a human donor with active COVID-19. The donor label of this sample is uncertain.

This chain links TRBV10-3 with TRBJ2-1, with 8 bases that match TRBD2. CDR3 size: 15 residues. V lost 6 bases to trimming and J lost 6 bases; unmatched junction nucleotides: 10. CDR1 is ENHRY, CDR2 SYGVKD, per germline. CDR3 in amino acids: CAIRSVNGGANEQFF. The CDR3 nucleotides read TGTGCCATCAGGTCGGTTAACGGGGGGGCCAATGAGCAGTTCTTC.

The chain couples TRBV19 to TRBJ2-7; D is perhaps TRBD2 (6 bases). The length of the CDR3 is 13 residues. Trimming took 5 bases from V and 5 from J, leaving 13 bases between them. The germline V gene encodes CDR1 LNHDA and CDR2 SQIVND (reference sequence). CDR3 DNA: TGTGCCAGTAGTCCGGGGGTGCCGGACGAGCAGTACTTC. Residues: CASSPGVPDEQYF.

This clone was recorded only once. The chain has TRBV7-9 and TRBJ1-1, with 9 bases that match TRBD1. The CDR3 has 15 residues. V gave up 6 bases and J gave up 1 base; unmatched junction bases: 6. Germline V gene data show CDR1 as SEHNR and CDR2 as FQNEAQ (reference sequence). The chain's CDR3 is CASRTRTGANTEAFF. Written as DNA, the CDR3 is TGTGCCAGCAGAACCCGGACAGGGGCGAACACTGAAGCTTTCTTT.

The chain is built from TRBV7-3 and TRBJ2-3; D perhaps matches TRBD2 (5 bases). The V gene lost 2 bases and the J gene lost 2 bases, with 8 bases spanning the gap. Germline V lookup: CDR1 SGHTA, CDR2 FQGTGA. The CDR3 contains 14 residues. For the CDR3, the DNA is TGTGCCAGCAGCTTAGCCGGGAACACAGATACGCAGTATTTT. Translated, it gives CASSLAGNTDTQYF.

Here the CDR3 DNA reads TGTGCCAGCAGCCTAGTGTGGGAGACCCAGTACTTC. As protein: CASSLVWETQYF. V is TRBV12-3 or TRBV12-4 and J is TRBJ2-5; D gene ambiguous. CDR3 length: 12 residues. Trimming removed 6 bases at V and 5 bases at J, with 10 bases between.

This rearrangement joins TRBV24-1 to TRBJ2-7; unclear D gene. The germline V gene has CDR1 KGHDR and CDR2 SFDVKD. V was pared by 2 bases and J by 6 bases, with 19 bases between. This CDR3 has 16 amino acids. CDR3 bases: TGTGCCACCAGTGATTCCCGCACTGGTCCTTCCCGCGAGCAGTACTTC. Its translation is CATSDSRTGPSREQYF.

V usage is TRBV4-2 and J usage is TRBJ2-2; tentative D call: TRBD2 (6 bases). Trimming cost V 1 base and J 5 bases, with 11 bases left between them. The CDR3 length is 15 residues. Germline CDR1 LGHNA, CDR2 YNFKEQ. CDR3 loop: CASSQGSGLTGELFF. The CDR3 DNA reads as TGTGCCAGCAGCCAAGGAAGCGGGTTGACCGGGGAGCTGTTTTTT.

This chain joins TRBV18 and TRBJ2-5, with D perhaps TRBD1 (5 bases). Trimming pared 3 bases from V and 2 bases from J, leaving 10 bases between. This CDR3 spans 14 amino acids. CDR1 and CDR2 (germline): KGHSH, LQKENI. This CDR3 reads CASSPRGQQETQYF. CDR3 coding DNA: TGTGCCAGCTCACCCCGTGGACAACAAGAGACCCAGTACTTC.

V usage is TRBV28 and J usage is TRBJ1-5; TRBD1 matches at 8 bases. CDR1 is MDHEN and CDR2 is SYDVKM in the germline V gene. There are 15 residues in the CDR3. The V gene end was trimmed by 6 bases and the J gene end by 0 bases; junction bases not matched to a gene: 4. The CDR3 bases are TGTGCCAGCAGCACGGGACAGGCTAGCAATCAGCCCCAGCATTTT. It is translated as CASSTGQASNQPQHF.

This CDR3 reads CASSLDRSYNEQFF. CDR3 bases: TGTGCCAGCAGCCTTGACAGATCCTACAATGAGCAGTTCTTC. The chain recombines TRBV7-9 with TRBJ2-1, with D possibly TRBD1 on 5 matching bases. The CDR3 spans 14 residues. Trimming cost V 5 bases and J 1 base, with 9 bases left between them. The germline gives CDR1 SEHNR, CDR2 FQNEAQ (reference sequence).

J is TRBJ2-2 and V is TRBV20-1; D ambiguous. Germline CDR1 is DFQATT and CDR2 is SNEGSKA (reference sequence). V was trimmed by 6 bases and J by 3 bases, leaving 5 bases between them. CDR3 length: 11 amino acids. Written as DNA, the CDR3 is TGCAGTGCACGCGACACCGGGGAGCTGTTTTTT. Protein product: CSARDTGELFF.

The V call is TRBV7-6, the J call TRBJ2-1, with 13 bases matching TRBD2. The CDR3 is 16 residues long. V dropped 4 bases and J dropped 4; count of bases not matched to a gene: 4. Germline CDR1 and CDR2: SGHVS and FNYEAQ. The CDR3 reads CASSSQTSGRYNEQFF. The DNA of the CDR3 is TGTGCCAGCAGCTCACAGACTAGCGGGAGGTACAATGAGCAGTTCTTC.

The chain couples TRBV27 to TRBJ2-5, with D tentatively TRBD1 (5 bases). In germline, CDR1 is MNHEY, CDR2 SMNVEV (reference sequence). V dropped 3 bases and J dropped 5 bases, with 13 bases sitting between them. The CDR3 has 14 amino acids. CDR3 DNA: TGTGCCAGCAGTTTCCGACAGCCGGAGGAGACCCAGTACTTC. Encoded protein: CASSFRQPEETQYF.

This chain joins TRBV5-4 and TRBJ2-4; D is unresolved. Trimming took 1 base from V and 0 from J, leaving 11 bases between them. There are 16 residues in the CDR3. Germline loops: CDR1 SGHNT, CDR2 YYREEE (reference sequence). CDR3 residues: CASSLYIPGAKNIQYF. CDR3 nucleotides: TGTGCCAGCAGCTTGTATATACCGGGAGCCAAAAACATTCAGTACTTC.

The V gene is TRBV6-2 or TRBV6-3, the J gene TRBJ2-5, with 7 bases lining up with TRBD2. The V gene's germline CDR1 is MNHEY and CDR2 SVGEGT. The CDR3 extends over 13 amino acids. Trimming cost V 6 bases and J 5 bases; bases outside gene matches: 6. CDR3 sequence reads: CASSGLGPETQYF. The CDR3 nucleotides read TGTGCCAGCAGCGGACTAGGGCCGGAGACCCAGTACTTC.

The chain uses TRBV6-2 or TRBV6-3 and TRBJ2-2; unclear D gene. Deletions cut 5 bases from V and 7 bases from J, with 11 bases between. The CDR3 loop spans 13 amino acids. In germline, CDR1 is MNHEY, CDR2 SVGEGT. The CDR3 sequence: CASSTTPSGELFF. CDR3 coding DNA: TGTGCCAGCAGTACAACACCCAGCGGGGAGCTGTTTTTT.

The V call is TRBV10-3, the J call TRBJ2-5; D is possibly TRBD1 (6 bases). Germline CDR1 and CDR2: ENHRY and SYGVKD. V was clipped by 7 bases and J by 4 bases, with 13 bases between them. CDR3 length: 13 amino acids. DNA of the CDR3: TGTGCCATCAATAACAGGGTCGCAGAGACCCAGTACTTC. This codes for CAINNRVAETQYF.

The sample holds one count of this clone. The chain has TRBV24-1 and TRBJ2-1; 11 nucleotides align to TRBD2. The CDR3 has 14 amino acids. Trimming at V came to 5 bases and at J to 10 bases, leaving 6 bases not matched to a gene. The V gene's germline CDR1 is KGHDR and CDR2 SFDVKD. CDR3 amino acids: CATSGDGTSGEQFF. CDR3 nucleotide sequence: TGTGCCACCAGTGGGGATGGGACTAGCGGAGAGCAGTTCTTC.

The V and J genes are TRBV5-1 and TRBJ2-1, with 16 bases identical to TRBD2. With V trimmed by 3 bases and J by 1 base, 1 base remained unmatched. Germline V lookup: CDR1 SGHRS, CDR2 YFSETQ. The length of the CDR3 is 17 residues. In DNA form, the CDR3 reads TGCGCCAGCAGCTGGGGACTAGCGGGAGGGTCCTACAATGAGCAGTTCTTC. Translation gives CASSWGLAGGSYNEQFF.

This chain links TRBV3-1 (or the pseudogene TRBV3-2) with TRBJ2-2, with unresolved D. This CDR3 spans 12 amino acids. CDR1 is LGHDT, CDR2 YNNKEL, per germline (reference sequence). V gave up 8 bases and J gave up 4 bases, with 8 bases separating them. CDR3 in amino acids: CASGLTTGELFF. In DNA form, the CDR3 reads TGTGCCAGCGGGCTAACCACCGGGGAGCTGTTTTTT.

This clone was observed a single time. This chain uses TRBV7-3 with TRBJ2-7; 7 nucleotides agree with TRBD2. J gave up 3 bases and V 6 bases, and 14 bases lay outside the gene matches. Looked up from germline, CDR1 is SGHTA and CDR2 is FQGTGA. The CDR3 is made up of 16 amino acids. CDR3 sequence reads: CASRSADSPGGYEQYF. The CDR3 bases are TGTGCCAGCAGATCCGCTGACAGCCCGGGGGGCTACGAGCAGTACTTC.

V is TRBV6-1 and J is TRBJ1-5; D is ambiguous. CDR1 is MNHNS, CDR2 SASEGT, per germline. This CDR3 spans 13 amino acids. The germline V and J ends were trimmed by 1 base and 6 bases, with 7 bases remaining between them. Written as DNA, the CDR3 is TGTGCCAGCAGTGAAGTGTCCTCTCAGCCCCAGCATTTT. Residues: CASSEVSSQPQHF.

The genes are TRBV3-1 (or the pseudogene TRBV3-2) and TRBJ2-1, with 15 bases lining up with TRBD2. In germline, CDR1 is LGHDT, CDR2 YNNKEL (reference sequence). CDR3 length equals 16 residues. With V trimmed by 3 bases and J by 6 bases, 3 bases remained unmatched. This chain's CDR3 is CASSHGTSGRINEQFF. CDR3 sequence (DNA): TGTGCCAGCAGCCATGGGACTAGCGGGAGGATCAATGAGCAGTTCTTC.

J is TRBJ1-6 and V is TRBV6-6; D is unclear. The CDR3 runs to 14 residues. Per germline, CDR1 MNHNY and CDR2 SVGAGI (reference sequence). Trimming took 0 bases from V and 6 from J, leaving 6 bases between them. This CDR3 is CASSYSRLNSPLHF. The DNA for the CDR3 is TGTGCCAGCAGTTACTCCCGACTTAATTCACCCCTCCACTTT.

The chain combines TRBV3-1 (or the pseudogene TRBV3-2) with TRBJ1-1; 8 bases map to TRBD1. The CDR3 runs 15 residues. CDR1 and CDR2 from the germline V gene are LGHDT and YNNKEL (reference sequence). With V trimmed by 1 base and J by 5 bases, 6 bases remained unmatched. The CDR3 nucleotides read TGTGCCAGCAGCCAAGGGACAGGGCTCGTTACTGAAGCTTTCTTT. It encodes CASSQGTGLVTEAFF.

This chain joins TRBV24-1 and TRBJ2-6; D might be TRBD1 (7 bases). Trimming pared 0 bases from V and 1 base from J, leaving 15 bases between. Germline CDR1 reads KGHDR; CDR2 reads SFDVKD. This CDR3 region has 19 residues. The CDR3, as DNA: TGTGCCACCAGTGATTTGTGGGGACAGCGGGTTTCTGGGGCCAACGTCCTGACTTTC. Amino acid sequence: CATSDLWGQRVSGANVLTF.

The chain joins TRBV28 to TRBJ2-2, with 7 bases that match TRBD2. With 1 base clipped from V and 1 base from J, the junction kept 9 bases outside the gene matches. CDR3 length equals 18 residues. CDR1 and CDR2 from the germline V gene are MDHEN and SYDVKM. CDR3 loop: CASSLFVGGTLNTGELFF. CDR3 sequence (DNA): TGTGCCAGCAGTTTATTCGTGGGGGGGACCCTGAACACCGGGGAGCTGTTTTTT.